The rows below give T cell receptor beta chains drawn from one sample of a study of shared clonotypes between healthy human individuals. Assay: immunoSEQ multiplex PCR; the TCRdb copy retains only in-frame clones and omits some. The table records millions of clones, roughly 94% of them present only once. Material for sequencing was naive CD4+ T cells sorted from blood. The receptor set was obtained from a young man in good health. Each CDR3 is given with its conserved first and last residue. A D gene is named only where the DNA matches it firmly. Expanded clones get a size class; other rows say once, few or many, or leave the size out.

D,size,J,V,DNA,CDR3
-,-,TRBJ1-5,TRBV5-1,TGCGCCAGCAGCTTGACTGGGGGACTGGAATCGCCCCAGCATTTT,CASSLTGGLESPQHF
-,-,TRBJ2-1,TRBV14,TGTGCCAGCAGCCAAGATCAGATCAATGAGCAGTTCTTC,CASSQDQINEQFF
TRBD2,once,TRBJ2-2,TRBV12-5,TGTGCCGCTGCCGCCCGAGCGGGAGTGATTAGGGACACCGGGGAGCTGTTTTTT,CAAAARAGVIRDTGELFF
-,-,TRBJ2-5,TRBV28,TGTGCCACCCTCCCCCAGGCGCAAGAGACCCAGTACTTC,CATLPQAQETQYF
-,-,TRBJ2-3,TRBV11-2,TGTGCCAGCAGCTTGCCAAGTTGGACCGTAAAGGGAACAGATACGCAGTATTTT,CASSLPSWTVKGTDTQYF
-,-,TRBJ2-7,TRBV11-2,TGTGCCAGCAGCCTGGGACACGAGCAGTACTTC,CASSLGHEQYF
-,-,TRBJ2-2,TRBV5-1,TGCGCCAGCAGCCTGGACCGGACAGCCACCGGGGAGCTGTTTTTT,CASSLDRTATGELFF
-,-,TRBJ2-3,TRBV10-1,TGCGCCAGCAGTGTTGGCGGGATTGGTACGGATACGCAGTATTTT,CASSVGGIGTDTQYF
-,-,TRBJ1-1,TRBV30,TGTGCCTGGAGTGTCCTAGGGTTAGGCACTGAAGCTTTCTTT,CAWSVLGLGTEAFF
TRBD2,-,TRBJ2-5,TRBV5-6,TGTGCCAGCAGCTTGGTGGGCGGGGGCCAAGAGACCCAGTACTTC,CASSLVGGGQETQYF
TRBD2,-,TRBJ2-7,TRBV7-9,TGTGCCAGCAGACGACTAGCGGGTGGGGAGCAGTACTTC,CASRRLAGGEQYF
-,-,TRBJ2-2,TRBV23-1,TGCGCCAGCAGTCAATCCGGTGGGCAGACTAAAAACTCGGATTATCACCGGGAGCTGTTTTTT,CASSQSGGQTKNSDYHRELFF
-,-,TRBJ1-4,TRBV4-3,TGCGCCAGCAGCCAGTACCGGGCAACTAATGAAAAACTGTTTTTT,CASSQYRATNEKLFF
TRBD1,-,TRBJ2-6,TRBV28,TGTGCCAGCAGGGGGGACAGGGGGCCCTCTGGGGCCAACGTCCTGACTTTC,CASRGDRGPSGANVLTF
TRBD1,-,TRBJ1-2,TRBV19,TGTGCCAGTAGTATATCAGGGGGCTATGGCTACACCTTC,CASSISGGYGYTF
-,-,TRBJ1-5,TRBV2,TGTGCCAGCAGTGAAGGCTCAGCTAAGGGCAATCAGCCCCAGCATTTT,CASSEGSAKGNQPQHF
-,once,TRBJ2-7,TRBV7-6,TGTGCCAGCAGCTTAGGCCAGGGGTTGACCTACGAGCAGTACTTC,CASSLGQGLTYEQYF
-,-,TRBJ1-6,TRBV7-8,TGTGCCAGCAGCCCAGGGGATTCCTATAATTCACCCCTCCACTTT,CASSPGDSYNSPLHF
-,once,TRBJ2-5,TRBV6-6,TGTGCCAGCAGCCGTCCGTCCAGCGGGCTACAAGAGACCCAGTACTTC,CASSRPSSGLQETQYF
-,-,TRBJ1-1,TRBV10-3,TGTGCCATCAGTGAGTACGGGGGTTCGAACACTGAAGCTTTCTTT,CAISEYGGSNTEAFF
-,-,TRBJ1-3,TRBV13,TGTGCCAGCAGCAATAGAGAGACGCGGACAGTCTTT,CASSNRETRTVF
-,-,TRBJ1-2,TRBV14,TGTGCCAGCAGCCAATACGGGATGGATGGCTACACCTTC,CASSQYGMDGYTF
-,-,TRBJ2-7,TRBV2,TGTGCCAGCACTAAGGACCGCTACTCCTACGAGCAGTACTTC,CASTKDRYSYEQYF
-,few,TRBJ1-6,TRBV27,TGTGCCAGCAGACACAGGGAGGATTCACCCCTCCACTTT,CASRHREDSPLHF
-,-,TRBJ1-5,TRBV7-2,TGTGCCAGCAGCCCCGCCCAGGTTGGTAGCAATCAGCCCCAGCATTTT,CASSPAQVGSNQPQHF
-,many,TRBJ1-5,TRBV7-9,TGTGCCAGCAGCTTAGAGGAGCTTGGCCAGCCCCAGCATTTT,CASSLEELGQPQHF
TRBD1,-,TRBJ1-5,TRBV6-5,TGTGCCAGCAGCCTAACAGGGGGTGGAGGGCAGCCCCAGCATTTT,CASSLTGGGGQPQHF
-,-,TRBJ2-3,TRBV5-5,TGTGCCAGCAGCTTTCAAGATACGCAGTATTTT,CASSFQDTQYF
-,-,TRBJ1-2,TRBV28,TGTGCCAGCACGGCAGGACAGCTTGGCTACACCTTC,CASTAGQLGYTF
-,-,TRBJ2-5,TRBV19,TGTGCCAGTAGTACCCCGACGGATCAAGAGACCCAGTACTTC,CASSTPTDQETQYF
-,-,TRBJ2-4,TRBV30,TGTGCCTGGAGTGTCCGGAGGGCCGCCAAAAACATTCAGTACTTC,CAWSVRRAAKNIQYF
TRBD2,-,TRBJ2-3,TRBV30,TGTGCCTGGACCCCCTCACTAGCGGGAGATACGCAGTATTTT,CAWTPSLAGDTQYF
TRBD2,-,TRBJ2-7,TRBV7-9,TGTGCCAGCAGCTCAGGACTAGCGGACTACGAGCAGTACTTC,CASSSGLADYEQYF
-,-,TRBJ2-7,TRBV4-3,TGCGCCAGCAGCCAAGAGGGTGGTGCCTACGAGCAGTACTTC,CASSQEGGAYEQYF
-,-,TRBJ2-2,TRBV5-1,TGCGCCAGCAGCTTGACATCAGTGCTAGCCGGGGAGCTGTTTTTT,CASSLTSVLAGELFF
-,-,TRBJ1-2,TRBV28,TGTGCCAGCACCCTAGGGCCGGGGTATGGCTACACCTTC,CASTLGPGYGYTF
-,-,TRBJ2-7,TRBV21-1,TGTGCCAGCAGCACCTCTAGCGGGGGCCTTTCCTACGAGCAGTACTTC,CASSTSSGGLSYEQYF
TRBD1,-,TRBJ2-5,TRBV4-1,TGCGCCAGCAGCCAAAGAAGAAACAGGGGGCAAGAGACCCAGTACTTC,CASSQRRNRGQETQYF
-,-,TRBJ2-1,TRBV14,TGTGCCAGCAGCCAAGTACAGGAATCCTACAATGAGCAGTTCTTC,CASSQVQESYNEQFF
-,-,TRBJ2-7,TRBV6-5,TGTGCCAGCAGTTTAAGGCTCTCCTACGAGCAGCACTTC,CASSLRLSYEQHF
TRBD1,-,TRBJ1-2,TRBV6-6,TGTGCCAGCAGTGGGACAGGGGATAACTATGGCTACACCTTC,CASSGTGDNYGYTF